One sample yielded the 8 T cell receptor beta chains listed below, sequenced in a study of blood T cell repertoires in COVID-19. Assay used: immunoSEQ multiplex PCR; TCRdb lists only in-frame clones, some missing. The sample lists 75,000 to 100,000 clones, 80% to 90% occurring once. Material: peripheral blood. The origin of the receptors is a human donor with acute or convalescent COVID-19. The donor label of this sample is uncertain.

The gene calls are TRBV30 and TRBJ2-1; 7 nucleotides align to TRBD1. Looked up from germline, CDR1 is GTSNPN and CDR2 is SVGIG (reference sequence). The CDR3 contains 15 residues. V shed 3 bases and J 7 bases; nucleotides not matched to a gene: 12. The DNA for the CDR3 is TGTGCCTGGAGACAAGGGACAGCCCAAGGGAATGAGCAGTTCTTC. The encoded protein is CAWRQGTAQGNEQFF.

V and J are TRBV4-1 and TRBJ1-5, with a weak D call TRBD1 (6 bases). CDR3 length: 15 amino acids. V lost 0 bases, J lost 2 bases, and 8 bases lay in between. Germline V gene lookup returns CDR1 MGHRA and CDR2 YSYEKL. In nucleotides, the CDR3 is TGCGCCAGCAGCCAAGAGGGACACGGCAATCAGCCCCAGCATTTT. Its translation is CASSQEGHGNQPQHF.

The chain links TRBV7-3 to TRBJ1-1; 7 nucleotides align to TRBD1. The J segment lost 2 bases and the V segment lost 5 bases, leaving 2 bases of the junction unmatched. Germline assignment: CDR1 SGHTA and CDR2 FQGTGA. The CDR3 extends over 13 amino acids. The CDR3 is CASSRQGNTEAFF. CDR3 coding DNA: TGTGCCAGCAGCCGACAGGGTAACACTGAAGCTTTCTTT.

This chain uses TRBV6-2 or TRBV6-3 with TRBJ1-5, with D unresolved. Per the germline V gene, CDR1 is MNHEY and CDR2 is SVGEGT. The CDR3 loop spans 14 amino acids. Trimming left V 2 bases short and J 5 bases short, with 10 bases between. The CDR3: CASSYDGSDQPQHF. CDR3 nucleotide sequence: TGTGCCAGCAGTTACGATGGTTCGGATCAGCCCCAGCATTTT.

The chain couples TRBV6-5 to TRBJ1-2; D ambiguous. V was trimmed by 7 bases and J by 4 bases, leaving 16 bases between them. Germline lookup yields CDR1 MNHEY and CDR2 SVGAGI. CDR3 length: 14 amino acids. For the CDR3, the DNA is TGTGCCAGCACCTCATCGCCCGGAGTCTATGGCTACACCTTC. Translated: CASTSSPGVYGYTF.

The J gene is TRBJ1-2, the V gene TRBV6-6, with a possible D match to TRBD1 (6 bases). Trimming removed 5 bases at V and 4 bases at J, with 17 bases between. This CDR3 has 15 residues. The V gene's germline CDR1 is MNHNY and CDR2 SVGAGI (reference sequence). The CDR3 loop is CASSPGQSGLYGYTF. The CDR3 nucleotides are TGTGCCAGCAGTCCAGGACAGAGTGGGCTCTATGGCTACACCTTC.

The rearrangement links TRBV19 to TRBJ1-6; possible D gene TRBD1, 6 bases. Germline-derived CDR1 and CDR2 are LNHDA and SQIVND (reference sequence). Trimming removed 1 base from V and 8 bases from J, with 12 bases in between. CDR3 length equals 15 residues. For the CDR3, the DNA is TGTGCCAGTAGTATAGCGACAGGACCCGATTCACCCCTCCACTTT. Translating gives CASSIATGPDSPLHF.

The V gene is TRBV28, the J gene TRBJ2-4, with 7 positions matching TRBD2. The CDR3 runs to 13 residues. The V gene end was trimmed by 4 bases and the J gene end by 8 bases; junction bases not matched to a gene: 5. The germline gives CDR1 MDHEN, CDR2 SYDVKM. CDR3 sequence reads: CASSYGGGYIQYF. Written as DNA, the CDR3 is TGTGCCAGCAGTTACGGCGGGGGTTACATTCAGTACTTC.